The present TCR beta chain was sequenced within a study of human T cells and chemical hapten exposure. Germline-derived CDR1 and CDR2 are LNHDA and SQIVND (reference sequence). V lost 8 bases, J lost 2 bases, and 16 bases lay in between. CDR3 size: 15 residues. TCRdb processed the RACE reads anew with MiXCR; each CDR3 protein has one entry. The data show 350,000 to 400,000 distinct CDR3 sequences, with around 5.5% seen just once and 2.6% held by the top ten. This sample's time point: pre-sensitization, week 0. This sample's treatment: therapeutic diphenylcyclopropenone sensitization with weekly scalp DPC.

The receptor was isolated from a woman aged 50 to 65 with alopecia areata. Some clones in this sample may be carry-over from other donors' samples. The chain carries TRBV19 and TRBJ1-5, with D maybe TRBD1 (6 bases). Sample: whole blood, taken in connection with sensitization to the hapten diphenylcyclopropenone (DPC). DNA for the CDR3: TGTGCCAGTGGGACACCCCCGGGCGGCAATCAGCCCCAGCATTTT. Protein sequence: CASGTPPGGNQPQHF.